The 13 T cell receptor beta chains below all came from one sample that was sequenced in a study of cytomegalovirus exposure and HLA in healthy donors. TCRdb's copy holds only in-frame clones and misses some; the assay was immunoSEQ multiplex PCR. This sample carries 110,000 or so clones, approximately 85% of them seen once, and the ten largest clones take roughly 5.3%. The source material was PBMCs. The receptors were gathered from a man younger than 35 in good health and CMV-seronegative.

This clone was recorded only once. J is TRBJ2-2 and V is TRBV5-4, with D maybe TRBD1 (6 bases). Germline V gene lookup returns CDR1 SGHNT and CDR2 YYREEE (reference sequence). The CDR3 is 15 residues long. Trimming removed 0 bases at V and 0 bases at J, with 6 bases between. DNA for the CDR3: TGTGCCAGCAGCTTGGCAGGGGCGAACACCGGGGAGCTGTTTTTT. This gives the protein CASSLAGANTGELFF.

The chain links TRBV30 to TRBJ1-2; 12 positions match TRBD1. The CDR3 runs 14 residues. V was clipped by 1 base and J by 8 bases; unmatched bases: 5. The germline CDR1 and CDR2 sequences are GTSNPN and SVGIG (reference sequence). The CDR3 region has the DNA TGTGCCTGGAGTGACCGGGACAGGGGGCGAGGCTACACCTTC. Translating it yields CAWSDRDRGRGYTF. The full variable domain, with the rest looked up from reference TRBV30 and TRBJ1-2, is SQTIHQWPATLVQPVGSPLSLECTVEGTSNPNLYWYRQAAGRGLQLLFYSVGIGQISSEVPQNLSASRPQDRQFILSSKKLLLSDSGFYLCAWSDRDRGRGYTFGSGTRLTVV.

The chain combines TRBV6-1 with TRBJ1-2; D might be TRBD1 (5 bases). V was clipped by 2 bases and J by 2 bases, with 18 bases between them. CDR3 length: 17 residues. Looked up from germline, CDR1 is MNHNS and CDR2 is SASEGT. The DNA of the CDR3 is TGTGCCAGCAGTGAAATGGGTTCGTCTAAGGGGAACTATGGCTACACCTTC. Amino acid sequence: CASSEMGSSKGNYGYTF.

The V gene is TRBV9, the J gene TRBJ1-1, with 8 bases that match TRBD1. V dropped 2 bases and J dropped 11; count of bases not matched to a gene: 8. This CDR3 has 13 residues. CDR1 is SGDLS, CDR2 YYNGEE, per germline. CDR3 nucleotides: TGTGCCAGCAGCGTGTACAGGGGGAGTCGGGCTTTCTTT. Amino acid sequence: CASSVYRGSRAFF.

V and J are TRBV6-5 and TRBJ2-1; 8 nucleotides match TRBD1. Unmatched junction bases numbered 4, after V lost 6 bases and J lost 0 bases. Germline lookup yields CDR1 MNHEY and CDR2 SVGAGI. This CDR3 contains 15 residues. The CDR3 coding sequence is TGTGCCAGCAGCCCCGGGACAGGCTCCTACAATGAGCAGTTCTTC. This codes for CASSPGTGSYNEQFF.

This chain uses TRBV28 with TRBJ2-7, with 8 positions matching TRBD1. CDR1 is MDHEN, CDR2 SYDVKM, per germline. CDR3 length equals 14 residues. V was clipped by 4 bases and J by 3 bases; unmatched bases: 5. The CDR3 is CASSSGGFRYEQYF. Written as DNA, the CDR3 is TGTGCCAGCAGTTCAGGGGGCTTTCGCTACGAGCAGTACTTC. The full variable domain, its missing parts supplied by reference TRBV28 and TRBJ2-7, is DVKVTQSSRYLVKRTGEKVFLECVQDMDHENMFWYRQDPGLGLRLIYFSYDVKMKEKGDIPEGYSVSREKKERFSLILESASTNQTSMYLCASSSGGFRYEQYFGPGTRLTVT.

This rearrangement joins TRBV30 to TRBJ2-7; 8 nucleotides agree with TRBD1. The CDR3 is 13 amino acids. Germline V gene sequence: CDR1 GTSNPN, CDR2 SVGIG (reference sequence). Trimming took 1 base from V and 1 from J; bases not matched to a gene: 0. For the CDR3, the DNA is TGTGCCTGGAGTGGGGACAGGTCCTACGAGCAGTACTTC. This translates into CAWSGDRSYEQYF.

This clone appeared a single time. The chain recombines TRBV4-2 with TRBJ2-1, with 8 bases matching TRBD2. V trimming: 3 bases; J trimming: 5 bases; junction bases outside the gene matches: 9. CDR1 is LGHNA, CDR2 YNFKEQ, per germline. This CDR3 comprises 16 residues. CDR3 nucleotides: TGTGCCAGCAGCCATCCTTTGACTAGCGCAAACAATGAGCAGTTCTTC. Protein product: CASSHPLTSANNEQFF.

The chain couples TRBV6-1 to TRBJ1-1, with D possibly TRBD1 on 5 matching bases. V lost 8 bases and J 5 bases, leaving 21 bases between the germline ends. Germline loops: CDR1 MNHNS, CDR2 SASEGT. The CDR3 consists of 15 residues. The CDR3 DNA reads TGTGCCAGCCTACCTTCTGGGGGGACGGGGACTGAAGCTTTCTTT. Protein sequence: CASLPSGGTGTEAFF.

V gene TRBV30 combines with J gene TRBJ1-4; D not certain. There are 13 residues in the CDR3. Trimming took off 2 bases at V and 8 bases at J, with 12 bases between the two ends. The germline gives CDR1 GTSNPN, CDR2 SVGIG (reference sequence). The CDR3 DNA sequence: TGTGCCTGGAGTAAGGCCGCGCGGGAAAAACTGTTTTTT. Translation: CAWSKAAREKLFF.

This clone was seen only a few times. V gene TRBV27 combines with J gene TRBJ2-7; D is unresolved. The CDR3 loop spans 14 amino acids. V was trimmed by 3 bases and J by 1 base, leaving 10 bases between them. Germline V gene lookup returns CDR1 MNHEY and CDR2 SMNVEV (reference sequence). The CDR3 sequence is CASSFAARSYEQYF. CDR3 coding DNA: TGTGCCAGCAGTTTCGCCGCGAGGTCCTACGAGCAGTACTTC.

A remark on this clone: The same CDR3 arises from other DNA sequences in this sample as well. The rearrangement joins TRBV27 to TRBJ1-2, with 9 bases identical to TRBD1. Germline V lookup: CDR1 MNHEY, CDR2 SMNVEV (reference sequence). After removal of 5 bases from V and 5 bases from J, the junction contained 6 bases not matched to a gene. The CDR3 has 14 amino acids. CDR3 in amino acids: CASSPGTGSYGYTF. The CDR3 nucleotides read TGTGCCAGCAGTCCGGGGACAGGGAGTTATGGCTACACCTTC.

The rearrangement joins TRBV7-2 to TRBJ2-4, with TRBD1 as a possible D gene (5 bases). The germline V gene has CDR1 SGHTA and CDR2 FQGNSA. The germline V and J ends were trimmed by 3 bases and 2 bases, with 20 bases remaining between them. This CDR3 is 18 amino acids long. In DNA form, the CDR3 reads TGTGCCAGCAGCTTTTTGGGCAGGGCCGGCCTAACCAAAAACATTCAGTACTTC. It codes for CASSFLGRAGLTKNIQYF. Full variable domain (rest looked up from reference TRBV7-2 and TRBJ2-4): GAGVSQSPSNKVTEKGKDVELRCDPISGHTALYWYRQSLGQGLEFLIYFQGNSAPDKSGLPSDRFSAERTGGSVSTLTIQRTQQEDSAVYLCASSFLGRAGLTKNIQYFGAGTRLSVL.